The 28 T cell receptor beta chains given below trace back to one sample, sequenced in a study of blood T cell repertoires in COVID-19. Sequencing was performed with immunoSEQ multiplex PCR; in TCRdb, only in-frame clones are kept and a portion is missing. The repertoire holds over 100,000 clones, with around nine tenths as singletons. The source material was peripheral blood. These receptors originate from a man aged 40-55 years with acute or convalescent COVID-19.

The V gene is TRBV7-2, the J gene TRBJ2-7; TRBD1 agrees at 10 bases. The V segment lost 4 bases and the J segment 3 bases; nucleotides outside the gene matches: 3. In germline, CDR1 is SGHTA, CDR2 FQGNSA. The CDR3 extends over 14 amino acids. CDR3 loop: CASSSGQGDYEQYF. The DNA of the CDR3 is TGTGCCAGCAGCTCAGGACAGGGGGACTACGAGCAGTACTTC.

The chain employs TRBV28 and TRBJ1-5, with D possibly TRBD1 on 6 matching bases. The CDR3 has 14 residues. The germline gives CDR1 MDHEN, CDR2 SYDVKM. V lost 6 bases, J lost 6 bases, and 15 bases lay in between. This CDR3 is CASRKDRNSQPQHF. CDR3 coding DNA: TGTGCCAGCAGGAAAGACAGGAACTCTCAGCCCCAGCATTTT.

This chain connects TRBV6-5 to TRBJ2-7; 7 bases match TRBD2. CDR1 and CDR2 (germline): MNHEY, SVGAGI. J was trimmed by 7 bases and V by 2 bases; bases with no gene match: 11. This CDR3 comprises 15 residues. The CDR3 is CASSYGAAGATEQYF. In nucleotides, the CDR3 is TGTGCCAGCAGTTACGGGGCCGCGGGAGCCACAGAGCAGTACTTC.

The rearrangement uses TRBV25-1 and TRBJ1-6; D might be TRBD1 (5 bases). Per the germline V gene, CDR1 is MGHDK and CDR2 is SYGVNS. This CDR3 has 16 residues. V lost 4 bases and J lost 7, with 17 bases in between. CDR3 amino acids: CASSGRGQGRNSPLHF. For the CDR3, the DNA is TGTGCCAGCAGTGGTCGTGGTCAGGGTAGAAATTCACCCCTCCACTTT.

The chain uses TRBV27 and TRBJ2-5; 10 bases agree with TRBD2. The CDR3 length is 15 residues. Germline lookup yields CDR1 MNHEY and CDR2 SMNVEV (reference sequence). With 4 bases clipped from V and 3 bases from J, the junction kept 5 bases outside the gene matches. The CDR3 DNA reads TGTGCCAGCAGTTCGGTAGCGGGAGGAAAAGAGACCCAGTACTTC. Its protein product is CASSSVAGGKETQYF.

The V call is TRBV11-2, the J call TRBJ2-5; TRBD1 matches at 7 bases. V lost 4 bases to trimming and J lost 2 bases; unmatched junction nucleotides: 1. This CDR3 comprises 13 residues. Germline assignment: CDR1 SGHAT and CDR2 FQNNGV. DNA for the CDR3: TGTGCCAGCAGCTCGGGACAGCAAGAGACCCAGTACTTC. Amino acid sequence: CASSSGQQETQYF.

The chain uses TRBV13 and TRBJ2-2; 8 positions agree with TRBD1. Germline loops: CDR1 PRHDT, CDR2 FYEKMQ (reference sequence). Trimming took 8 bases from V and 6 from J; bases not matched to a gene: 11. The CDR3 totals 15 residues. CDR3 sequence reads: CASAYRGEWSGELFF. The CDR3 nucleotides read TGTGCCAGCGCCTACAGGGGGGAGTGGTCCGGGGAGCTGTTTTTT.

This clone was detected only a few times. This chain connects TRBV6-6 to TRBJ1-5, with 8 bases fitting TRBD1. Per the germline V gene, CDR1 is MNHNY and CDR2 is SVGAGI (reference sequence). The CDR3 is 16 residues long. Trimming removed 5 bases from V and 5 bases from J; junction bases left unmatched: 11. The CDR3 sequence: CASSTTSQGADQPQHF. The CDR3, as DNA: TGTGCCAGCAGTACCACGTCGCAGGGGGCAGATCAGCCCCAGCATTTT.

The chain combines TRBV19 with TRBJ2-3; 7 bases are shared with TRBD2. The V gene's germline CDR1 is LNHDA and CDR2 SQIVND (reference sequence). The CDR3 extends over 15 amino acids. The ends lost 5 bases at V and 5 bases at J; junction bases unmatched: 10. CDR3 residues: CASSLNRGVEDTQYF. The CDR3 bases are TGTGCCAGTAGTCTTAACCGGGGGGTTGAAGATACGCAGTATTTT.

This clone was detected once. This chain links TRBV6-1 with TRBJ1-5; D call uncertain. The V and J ends lost 3 bases and 1 base respectively, with 7 bases between them. This CDR3 spans 14 amino acids. Germline V gene sequence: CDR1 MNHNS, CDR2 SASEGT. In DNA form, the CDR3 reads TGTGCCAGCAGTGAGGGCAGAAGCAATCAGCCCCAGCATTTT. As protein: CASSEGRSNQPQHF.

The DNA for the CDR3 is TGTGCCAGCAGTTTTGGATGGACAGGGTACCAAGAGACCCAGTACTTC. It is translated as CASSFGWTGYQETQYF. The V gene is TRBV27, the J gene TRBJ2-5; TRBD1 agrees at 8 bases. The CDR3 is 16 residues long. CDR1 and CDR2 from the germline V gene are MNHEY and SMNVEV (reference sequence). With V trimmed by 3 bases and J by 0 bases, 6 bases remained unmatched.

The chain uses TRBV30 and TRBJ1-5; D gene uncertain. Per germline, CDR1 GTSNPN and CDR2 SVGIG (reference sequence). The CDR3 runs 12 residues. V dropped 4 bases and J dropped 2 bases, with 6 bases sitting between them. CDR3: CAWKAGNQPQHF. CDR3 bases: TGTGCCTGGAAAGCCGGCAATCAGCCCCAGCATTTT.

The chain joins TRBV5-1 to TRBJ1-6; D unclear. Trimming cost V 1 base and J 1 base, with 6 bases left between them. Germline CDR1 SGHRS, CDR2 YFSETQ. This CDR3 spans 15 amino acids. The CDR3 spells CASSLKSSYNSPLHF. In nucleotides, the CDR3 is TGCGCCAGCAGCTTGAAATCTTCCTATAATTCACCCCTCCACTTT.

This clone appeared many times. Other DNA sequences in the sample encode the same CDR3. This chain uses TRBV30 with TRBJ1-1; D is uncertain. Germline CDR1 reads GTSNPN; CDR2 reads SVGIG (reference sequence). With 4 bases removed from V and 0 bases from J, the gap between germline ends came to 3 bases. The CDR3 sequence is 11 residues long. For the CDR3, the DNA is TGTGCCTGGACGTTGAACACTGAAGCTTTCTTT. Protein sequence: CAWTLNTEAFF.

CDR3 sequence: CASSLWAINSGNTIYF. In DNA form, the CDR3 reads TGCGCCAGCAGCTTGTGGGCGATAAACTCTGGAAACACCATATATTTT. V and J are TRBV5-1 and TRBJ1-3; no definite D call. V was shortened by 1 base and J by 0 bases, with 11 bases between the two germline ends. The CDR3 runs 16 residues. Germline V gives CDR1 SGHRS, CDR2 YFSETQ.

The rearrangement links TRBV24-1 to TRBJ2-7, with 7 nucleotides matching TRBD1. The CDR3 consists of 15 residues. Germline V gene lookup returns CDR1 KGHDR and CDR2 SFDVKD. J lost 2 bases, V lost 5 bases, and 8 bases had no gene match. The CDR3 bases are TGTGCCACCAGTGTTACAGGGGCCAATGCCTACGAGCAGTACTTC. This translates into CATSVTGANAYEQYF.

This clone was counted between two and nine times. The chain combines TRBV6-1 with TRBJ2-7, with TRBD1 matching over 7 bases. V was pared by 2 bases and J by 2 bases, with 6 bases of the junction left unmatched. Germline CDR1 MNHNS, CDR2 SASEGT. This CDR3 is 15 amino acids long. The CDR3 reads CASSESPGQPYEQYF. CDR3 nucleotide sequence: TGTGCCAGCAGTGAAAGCCCGGGACAGCCCTACGAGCAGTACTTC.

The genes are TRBV6-1 and TRBJ2-5; possibly TRBD1 for D (5 bases). CDR3 length equals 15 residues. Germline-derived CDR1 and CDR2 are MNHNS and SASEGT. Trimming removed 0 bases from V and 1 base from J, with 9 bases in between. The CDR3 region has the DNA TGTGCCAGCAGTGAAGCGCAGGGCCTCCAAGAGACCCAGTACTTC. Protein sequence: CASSEAQGLQETQYF.

This chain uses TRBV6-5 with TRBJ1-6; no clear D. Germline CDR1 and CDR2: MNHEY and SVGAGI. V lost 7 bases to trimming and J lost 4 bases, with 8 bases between them. The CDR3 extends over 13 amino acids. The CDR3 DNA reads TGTGCCAGCATGGAGGATTATAATTCACCCCTCCACTTT. Protein sequence: CASMEDYNSPLHF.

V is TRBV19 and J is TRBJ1-3, with a possible D match to TRBD1 (5 bases). CDR1 and CDR2 from the germline V gene are LNHDA and SQIVND (reference sequence). There are 16 residues in the CDR3. The V and J ends lost 3 bases and 1 base respectively, with 13 bases between them. CDR3 amino acids: CASSIVGGSSGNTIYF. The CDR3 DNA reads TGTGCCAGTAGTATTGTCGGGGGAAGTTCTGGAAACACCATATATTTT.

The chain links TRBV29-1 to TRBJ1-2, with D maybe TRBD1 (5 bases). Germline V gene lookup returns CDR1 SQVTM and CDR2 ANQGSEA. With 7 bases removed from V and 8 bases from J, the gap between germline ends came to 14 bases. The CDR3 runs to 11 residues. This chain's CDR3 is CSGGEDKGYTF. Here the CDR3 DNA reads TGCAGCGGGGGGGAGGATAAAGGCTACACCTTC.

This chain uses TRBV19 with TRBJ2-5; TRBD1 aligns across 7 bases. Losses at the gene ends were 6 bases for V and 4 bases for J; bases not matched to a gene: 11. The CDR3 has 15 residues. The V gene's germline CDR1 is LNHDA and CDR2 SQIVND (reference sequence). The CDR3 DNA follows: TGTGCCAGTAGCCGGCCCGGGACAGAGCGAGAGACCCAGTACTTC. The encoded protein is CASSRPGTERETQYF.

The J gene is TRBJ2-1, the V gene TRBV5-1, with a possible D match to TRBD2 (5 bases). The CDR3 contains 13 residues. Germline CDR1 reads SGHRS; CDR2 reads YFSETQ. V lost 4 bases, J lost 3 bases, and 8 bases lay in between. Written as DNA, the CDR3 is TGCGCCAGCAGCCCTACTAGCTACAATGAGCAGTTCTTC. Translating gives CASSPTSYNEQFF.

Here the CDR3 DNA reads TGCAGCGTTGAAGGTCCTATGGGACAGCAAGCTTTCTTT. This translates into CSVEGPMGQQAFF. V usage is TRBV29-1 and J usage is TRBJ1-1, with 7 bases aligning to TRBD1. The V gene end was trimmed by 1 base and the J gene end by 9 bases; junction bases not matched to a gene: 8. Germline V lookup: CDR1 SQVTM, CDR2 ANQGSEA. This CDR3 is built from 13 residues.

The table lists this clone with a few counts. The J gene is TRBJ2-7, the V gene TRBV7-9; D perhaps matches TRBD2 (6 bases). Trimming removed 5 bases from V and 6 bases from J, with 14 bases in between. Germline V gene sequence: CDR1 SEHNR, CDR2 FQNEAQ (reference sequence). The CDR3 contains 13 residues. The CDR3 is CASSAKEGPEQYF. CDR3 nucleotides: TGTGCCAGCAGCGCCAAGGAGGGGCCCGAGCAGTACTTC.

The V gene is TRBV11-3, the J gene TRBJ2-5; TRBD2 agrees at 14 bases. There are 16 residues in the CDR3. After removal of 5 bases from V and 3 bases from J, the junction contained 5 bases not matched to a gene. Germline CDR1 reads SGHNT; CDR2 reads YENEEA. This CDR3 reads CASSRGTSGSEETQYF. DNA for the CDR3: TGTGCCAGCAGCCGGGGGACTAGCGGGAGTGAAGAGACCCAGTACTTC.

This clone was seen just once. The gene calls are TRBV6-5 and TRBJ1-3; D call uncertain. V shed 8 bases and J shed 0 bases, with 8 bases lying between them. The CDR3 loop spans 13 amino acids. Germline-derived CDR1 and CDR2 are MNHEY and SVGAGI. CDR3 residues: CASQVDSGNTIYF. CDR3 nucleotides: TGTGCCAGCCAGGTAGACTCTGGAAACACCATATATTTT.

The rearrangement uses TRBV7-2 and TRBJ1-1; 8 bases map to TRBD1. CDR1 and CDR2 (germline): SGHTA, FQGNSA. The CDR3 sequence is 13 residues long. The trim removed 5 bases at V and 4 bases at J, leaving 3 bases unmatched. The CDR3 region is CASSTQGATEAFF. CDR3 nucleotides: TGTGCCAGCAGCACCCAGGGGGCCACTGAAGCTTTCTTT.